Detailed here is one T cell receptor (beta chain). Using immunoSEQ multiplex PCR, the repertoire was profiled, and TCRdb retains in-frame clones only, with some absent. The sample contains tens of thousands of clones, over 90% of which appear only once. Trimming shortened V by 0 bases and J by 0 bases, and 10 bases separated the two germline ends. This CDR3 comprises 15 residues. Germline V gene sequence: CDR1 SGHDT, CDR2 YYEEEE. This sample is part of a study of T cell changes during pregnancy in multiple sclerosis. The receptor was derived from a female donor with multiple sclerosis, enrolled in a pregnancy study. The gene calls are TRBV5-6 and TRBJ2-7, with a weak D call TRBD1 (6 bases). Sequenced material: peripheral blood, taken in the third trimester of pregnancy. The CDR3 coding sequence is TGTGCCAGCAGCTTGGGCACAGGGAGCTCCTACGAGCAGTACTTC. Protein product: CASSLGTGSSYEQYF.